What follows are 22 T cell receptor beta chains derived from one specimen sequenced in a study of CD8 T cells in ankylosing spondylitis. The study's findings and limits: The study identified a TCR beta motif of several highly homologous variants that appeared characteristic of ankylosing spondylitis blood.

Their antigens are not known. One entry per CDR3 protein results from TCRdb running MiXCR on the 5' RACE reads. This sample has hundreds of thousands of distinct CDR3 sequences, with 12% found just once. The material sequenced was blood, either unsorted or a sorted T cell fraction (not recorded which). These receptors were obtained from a male donor with ankylosing spondylitis.

This clonotype was found a few times. The chain has TRBV2 and TRBJ2-1; D is uncertain. The CDR3 sequence is 11 residues long. V was pared by 3 bases and J by 9 bases, with 6 bases between. CDR1 SNHLY and CDR2 FYNNEI come from the germline V gene. The DNA for the CDR3 is TGTGCCAGCAGTGACGACGGTGAGCAGTTCTTC. Its translation is CASSDDGEQFF.

The chain joins TRBV6-1 to TRBJ2-3; D gene ambiguous. V lost 4 bases, J lost 0 bases, and 8 bases lay in between. The V gene's germline CDR1 is MNHNS and CDR2 SASEGT. CDR3 size: 14 residues. Here the CDR3 DNA reads TGTGCCAGCAGTGTTCTACAGAGCACAGATACGCAGTATTTT. It encodes CASSVLQSTDTQYF.

This clonotype was observed at least ten times. The chain carries TRBV5-6 and TRBJ2-1, with 12 bases aligning to TRBD2. The germline V gene encodes CDR1 SGHDT and CDR2 YYEEEE. The CDR3 length is 15 residues. V was clipped by 1 base and J by 8 bases; unmatched bases: 4. The CDR3 here is CASSLPTSGSYEQFF. In nucleotides, the CDR3 is TGTGCCAGCAGCTTGCCGACTAGCGGGAGCTATGAGCAGTTCTTC. Full variable domain (rest looked up from reference TRBV5-6 and TRBJ2-1): DAGVTQSPTHLIKTRGQQVTLRCSPKSGHDTVSWYQQALGQGPQFIFQYYEEEERQRGNFPDRFSGHQFPNYSSELNVNALLLGDSALYLCASSLPTSGSYEQFFGPGTRLTVL.

The chain recombines TRBV3-1 with TRBJ2-2, with D perhaps TRBD1 (6 bases). V was pared by 5 bases and J by 4 bases, with 14 bases between. This CDR3 is built from 15 residues. Germline V CDR1 and CDR2: LGHDT, YNNKEL (reference sequence). In DNA form, the CDR3 reads TGTGCCAGCAGCTTGACCGGACAGACCACCGGGGAGCTGTTTTTT. Its protein is CASSLTGQTTGELFF.

V usage is TRBV20-1 and J usage is TRBJ2-1, with TRBD2 matching over 9 bases. The germline V gene encodes CDR1 DFQATT and CDR2 SNEGSKA (reference sequence). Trimming at V came to 0 bases and at J to 1 base, leaving 7 bases not matched to a gene. There are 17 residues in the CDR3. CDR3 sequence reads: CSARDLGGRDSYNEQFF. CDR3 sequence (DNA): TGCAGTGCTAGAGATCTTGGCGGGAGGGATTCCTACAATGAGCAGTTCTTC.

This clonotype was detected a few times. The chain employs TRBV29-1 and TRBJ1-5; the D is unclear. The CDR3 totals 14 residues. Germline values: CDR1 SQVTM, CDR2 ANQGSEA. The V end was cut by 4 bases, the J end by 9 bases, with 19 bases between. The DNA for the CDR3 is TGCAGCGTTGGCCCTGACGGCCGAGAAGGGCCCCAGCATTTT. Residues: CSVGPDGREGPQHF.

This clonotype was seen a few times. The chain couples TRBV27 to TRBJ1-2; 7 bases map to TRBD1. The length of the CDR3 is 14 residues. Germline trimming cut 0 bases from V and 8 bases from J; bases unmatched to any gene: 6. Germline loops: CDR1 MNHEY, CDR2 SMNVEV (reference sequence). As DNA, the CDR3 is TGTGCCAGCAGTTTATCTTGGCAGGGGGGGGGCTACACCTTC. The encoded protein is CASSLSWQGGGYTF.

At least ten counts were recorded for this clonotype. The chain couples TRBV5-1 to TRBJ2-1; D unclear. The ends were cut back, 0 bases at V and 8 bases at J, with 18 bases in the middle. CDR1 is SGHRS and CDR2 is YFSETQ in the germline V gene. The CDR3 contains 16 residues. The CDR3 DNA is TGCGCCAGCAGCTTGGGGGTGCAAAGGGATTTGGATGAGCAGTTCTTC. It yields the protein CASSLGVQRDLDEQFF.

This clonotype was seen repeatedly, ten times or more. The chain recombines TRBV5-5 with TRBJ2-7, with 8 bases aligning to TRBD2. Per germline, CDR1 SGHKS and CDR2 YYEKEE (reference sequence). Trimming removed 5 bases from V and 1 base from J; junction bases left unmatched: 2. CDR3 length: 13 amino acids. CDR3 sequence: CASSRGGSYEQYV. CDR3 sequence (DNA): TGTGCCAGCAGTCGCGGGGGGTCCTACGAGCAGTACGTC.

The V call is TRBV12-3 or TRBV12-4, the J call TRBJ1-2; no clear D gene. V was cut by 5 bases and J by 3 bases, with 13 bases left in between. The CDR3 spans 14 residues. CDR3 DNA sequence: TGTGCCAGCAGTCTTACACCCGTCGACTATGGCTACACCTTC. This encodes CASSLTPVDYGYTF.

The V and J genes are TRBV7-2 and TRBJ2-1; 9 bases are shared with TRBD2. Germline V lookup: CDR1 SGHTA, CDR2 FQGNSA. The CDR3 has 16 amino acids. Losses at the gene ends were 5 bases for V and 8 bases for J; bases not matched to a gene: 13. This CDR3 reads CASSLQGGRALDEQFF. The DNA for the CDR3 is TGTGCCAGCAGCCTACAGGGCGGGAGGGCCCTCGATGAGCAGTTCTTC.

This clonotype was seen ten or more times. V usage is TRBV29-1 and J usage is TRBJ2-7; TRBD2 might be the D (5 bases). Germline lookup yields CDR1 SQVTM and CDR2 ANQGSEA. The length of the CDR3 is 14 residues. V was clipped by 0 bases and J by 2 bases, with 11 bases between them. CDR3 loop: CSVEESGSTYEQYF. CDR3 in DNA: TGCAGCGTTGAAGAAAGCGGCAGCACCTACGAGCAGTACTTC.

This clonotype was found many times. V and J are TRBV12-3 or TRBV12-4 and TRBJ2-5; 12 bases fit TRBD2. The V and J ends lost 5 bases and 4 bases, in that order; junction bases with no gene match: 5. This CDR3 comprises 15 residues. The CDR3 DNA is TGTGCCAGCAGTCCACCGACTAGCGGGGGAGAGACCCAGTACTTC. Its protein is CASSPPTSGGETQYF.

The sample holds a few counts of this clonotype. The genes are TRBV24-1 and TRBJ1-5; D not certain. CDR1 KGHDR and CDR2 SFDVKD come from the germline V gene. V was trimmed by 3 bases and J by 2 bases, leaving 10 bases between them. The CDR3 covers 15 residues. In nucleotides, the CDR3 is TGTGCCACCAGTGATCGGCGGGTAGGCAATCAGCCCCAGCATTTT. Its translation: CATSDRRVGNQPQHF.

This clonotype came up a few times. The chain carries TRBV7-6 and TRBJ2-1, with 11 positions matching TRBD2. The CDR3 is made up of 16 amino acids. Germline V CDR1 and CDR2: SGHVS, FNYEAQ. V lost 5 bases to trimming and J lost 2 bases; unmatched junction nucleotides: 5. The CDR3 spells CASSTLAGGAYNEQFF. DNA of the CDR3: TGTGCCAGCAGCACCTTAGCGGGAGGGGCCTACAATGAGCAGTTCTTC.

This clonotype turned up a few times. This chain uses TRBV11-2 with TRBJ2-3, with 10 positions matching TRBD2. CDR3 length: 15 amino acids. With 3 bases clipped from V and 4 bases from J, the junction kept 4 bases outside the gene matches. Germline V gives CDR1 SGHAT, CDR2 FQNNGV. CDR3 protein: CASSLLAGDADTQYF. CDR3 sequence (DNA): TGTGCCAGCAGCTTGCTAGCGGGAGACGCAGATACGCAGTATTTT.

Only a few counts were recorded for this clonotype. This rearrangement joins TRBV20-1 to TRBJ1-2, with a possible D match to TRBD1 (5 bases). Germline CDR1 is DFQATT and CDR2 is SNEGSKA (reference sequence). The CDR3 covers 13 residues. Trimming cost V 6 bases and J 3 bases, with 14 bases left between them. CDR3 amino acids: CSARVLGDYGYTF. CDR3 nucleotide sequence: TGCAGTGCCAGGGTTTTAGGAGACTATGGCTACACCTTC.

The chain couples TRBV21-1 to TRBJ1-2; TRBD1, the table's D call, lacks a check against the DNA. TRBV21-1 is a known pseudogene. The CDR3 runs 14 residues. As DNA, the CDR3 is TGTGCCAGCAGCCCGATTAGACAGGGTAAAGGCTACACCTTC. Protein product: CASSPIRQGKGYTF.

This clonotype was found a few times. The chain combines TRBV15 with TRBJ2-5; weak D call: TRBD1 (6 bases). The CDR3 totals 15 residues. The V gene lost 4 bases and the J gene lost 0 bases, with 12 bases spanning the gap. Germline V gives CDR1 LNHNV, CDR2 YYDKDF (reference sequence). CDR3 nucleotide sequence: TGTGCCACCAGCATCCCCACAGGGAACCAAGAGACCCAGTACTTC. Translation: CATSIPTGNQETQYF. The whole variable domain, filled in from reference TRBV15 and TRBJ2-5, reads DAMVIQNPRYQVTQFGKPVTLSCSQTLNHNVMYWYQQKSSQAPKLLFHYYDKDFNNEADTPDNFQSRRPNTSFCFLDIRSPGLGDTAMYLCATSIPTGNQETQYFGPGTRLLVL.

The chain recombines TRBV10-2 with TRBJ2-7; 8 bases match TRBD1. This CDR3 has 14 amino acids. In germline, CDR1 is WSHSY, CDR2 SAAADI. V shed 6 bases, J shed 7 bases, and the junction held 11 bases outside the gene matches. CDR3 sequence (DNA): TGCGCCAGCAGACCCGACCAGGGGGCGAGAGAGCAGTACTTC. Its translation: CASRPDQGAREQYF.

The genes are TRBV25-1 and TRBJ2-7; the D is unclear. The CDR3 sequence is 13 residues long. Germline lookup yields CDR1 MGHDK and CDR2 SYGVNS. Trimming shortened V by 2 bases and J by 3 bases, and 8 bases separated the two germline ends. In DNA form, the CDR3 reads TGTGCCAGCAGTGAAGCGGCCCACTACGAGCAGTACTTC. Its protein product is CASSEAAHYEQYF.

This clonotype was seen a few times. The chain carries TRBV25-1 and TRBJ1-1; no reliable D call. Germline loops: CDR1 MGHDK, CDR2 SYGVNS. The germline V and J ends were trimmed by 6 bases and 0 bases, with 14 bases remaining between them. The CDR3 is 15 amino acids. The CDR3 sequence: CASRRLGSMNTEAFF. For the CDR3, the DNA is TGTGCCAGCAGGAGGCTGGGGAGCATGAACACTGAAGCTTTCTTT. The full variable domain, its missing parts supplied by reference TRBV25-1 and TRBJ1-1, is EADIYQTPRYLVIGTGKKITLECSQTMGHDKMYWYQQDPGMELHLIHYSYGVNSTEKGDLSSESTVSRIRTEHFPLTLESARPSHTSQYLCASRRLGSMNTEAFFGQGTRLTVV.